The clone carrying this TCR beta chain showed up many times. Its antigen remains unknown. Germline-derived CDR1 and CDR2 are MNHNS and SASEGT. V gave up 6 bases and J gave up 6 bases; unmatched junction bases: 6. The CDR3 consists of 14 residues. This entry is derived from a study of T-cell reconstitution after alpha-beta-depleted transplantation in children. Study results and caveats: Reportedly, alpha-beta T cells present about two months post-transplant originated from several hundred expanded clones of graft origin.

TCRbeta library preparation incorporated unique molecular identifiers. TCRdb reanalysed the PCR reads using MiXCR and keeps one entry per CDR3 protein. The table lists fewer than 150,000 distinct CDR3 sequences, around 23% of them singletons. This TCR came from a male patient aged 2-15 years who had a stem cell transplant for chronic granulomatous disease, so the T cells may come from the graft donor. Sequencing used PBMCs, mostly from graft donor cells, obtained 180 days after TCRalphabeta/CD19-depleted stem cell transplant. The V gene is TRBV6-1, the J gene TRBJ2-2, with 8 bases matching TRBD2. The CDR3 DNA reads TGTGCCAGCAGCCGGACTAGCTTTGCCGGGGAGCTGTTTTTT. Amino acids: CASSRTSFAGELFF.